This T cell receptor (beta chain) appears in the sequencing data of a study of blood T cell repertoires in COVID-19. As for the study in general: Sample material is recorded as cDNA or gDNA derived from T cells, B-cell-depleted T cells, or PBMCs.

V shed 5 bases and J 7 bases; nucleotides not matched to a gene: 12. CDR1 is GTSNPN and CDR2 is SVGIG in the germline V gene (reference sequence). The CDR3 totals 16 residues. Adults between roughly 18 and 90 years of age took part from 24 US areas. TCRdb's copy holds only in-frame clones and misses some; the assay was immunoSEQ multiplex PCR. Counted here are hundreds of thousands of clones, around 84% occurring once; the ten biggest clones make up about 7%. The chain carries TRBV30 and TRBJ2-1; 12 bases are a match to TRBD2. The sample consisted of PBMCs or T cells enriched from blood (not recorded which). The clonotype was recovered from a woman between 35 and 50 years old with acute COVID-19. CDR3 in amino acids: CAWRGTSGRSRNEQFF. The CDR3 DNA sequence: TGTGCCTGGCGGGGGACTAGCGGGCGTTCCAGGAATGAGCAGTTCTTC.